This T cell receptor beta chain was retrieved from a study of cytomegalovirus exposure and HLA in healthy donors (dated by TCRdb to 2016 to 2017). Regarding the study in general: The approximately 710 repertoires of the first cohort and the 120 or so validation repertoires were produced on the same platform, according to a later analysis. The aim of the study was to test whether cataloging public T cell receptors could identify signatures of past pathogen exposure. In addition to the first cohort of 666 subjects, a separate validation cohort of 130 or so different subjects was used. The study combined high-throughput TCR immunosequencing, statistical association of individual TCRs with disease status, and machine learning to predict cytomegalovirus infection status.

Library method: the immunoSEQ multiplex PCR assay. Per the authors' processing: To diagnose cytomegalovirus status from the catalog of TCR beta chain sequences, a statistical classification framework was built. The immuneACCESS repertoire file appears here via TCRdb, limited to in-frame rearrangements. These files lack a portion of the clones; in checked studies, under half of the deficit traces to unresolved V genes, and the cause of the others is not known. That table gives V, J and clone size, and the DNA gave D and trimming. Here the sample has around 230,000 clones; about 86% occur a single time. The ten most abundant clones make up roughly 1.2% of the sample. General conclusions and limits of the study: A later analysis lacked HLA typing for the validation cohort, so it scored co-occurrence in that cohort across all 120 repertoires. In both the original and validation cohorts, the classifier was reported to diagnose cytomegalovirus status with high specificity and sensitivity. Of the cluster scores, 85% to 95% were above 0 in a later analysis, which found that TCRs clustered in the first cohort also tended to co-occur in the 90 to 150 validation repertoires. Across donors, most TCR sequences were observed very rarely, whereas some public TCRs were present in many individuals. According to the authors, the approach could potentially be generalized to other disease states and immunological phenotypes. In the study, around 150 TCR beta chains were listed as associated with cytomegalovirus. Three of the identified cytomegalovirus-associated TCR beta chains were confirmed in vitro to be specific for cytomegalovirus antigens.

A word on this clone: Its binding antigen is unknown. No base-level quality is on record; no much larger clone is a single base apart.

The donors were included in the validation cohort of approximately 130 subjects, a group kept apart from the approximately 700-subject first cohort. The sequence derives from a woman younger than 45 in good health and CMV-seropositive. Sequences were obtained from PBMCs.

CDR3 protein: CASSPPRGQGLETQYF. The sequence in DNA is TGTGCCAGCTCACCCCCCCGCGGACAGGGCCTCGAGACCCAGTACTTC. This chain joins TRBV18 to TRBJ2-5, with TRBD1 identical over 8 junction bases. From the cysteine up to the phenylalanine, the CDR3 has a length of 16 residues. Only CDR3 DNA is held: 48 bases, read in frame from base 1. CDR1 KGHSH and CDR2 LQKENI are derived from the germline V gene. Relative to germline, V is missing 3 bases and J is missing 5 bases, with 11 bases of the junction outside any gene match.